This TCR beta chain was identified in a study of identical twins' blood T cells. TCRdb redid the calling of the 5' RACE reads with MiXCR, one entry per CDR3 protein. This sample has a few hundred thousand distinct CDR3 sequences, with roughly 28% found just once. This clonotype has ten or more counts. The sequence was collected from a woman aged 18-50 years in good health. The sequenced sample consisted of PBMCs.

As DNA, the CDR3 is TGTGCCATCAAAGTAGACGGGAGAGTCACCGGGGAGCTGTTTTTT. Translation gives CAIKVDGRVTGELFF. The rearrangement links TRBV10-3 to TRBJ2-2; D may be TRBD2 (6 bases). Trimming stripped 7 bases from V and 4 bases from J, with 16 bases between. Germline V gene data show CDR1 as ENHRY and CDR2 as SYGVKD. The CDR3 totals 15 residues.